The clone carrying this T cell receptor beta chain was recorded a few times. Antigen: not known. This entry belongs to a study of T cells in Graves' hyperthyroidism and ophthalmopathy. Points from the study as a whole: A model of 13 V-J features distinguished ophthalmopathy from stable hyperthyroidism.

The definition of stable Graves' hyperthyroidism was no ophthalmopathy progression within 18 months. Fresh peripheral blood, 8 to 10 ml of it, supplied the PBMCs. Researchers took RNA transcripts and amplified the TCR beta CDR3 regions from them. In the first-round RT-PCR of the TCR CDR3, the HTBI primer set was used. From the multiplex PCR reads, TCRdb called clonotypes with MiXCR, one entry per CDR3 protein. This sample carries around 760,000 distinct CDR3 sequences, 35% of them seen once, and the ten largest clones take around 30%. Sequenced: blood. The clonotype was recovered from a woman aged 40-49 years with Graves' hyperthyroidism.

The chain's CDR3 is CASSQGTSNEQYF. The CDR3 DNA reads TGTGCCAGCAGTCAGGGGACTAGCAACGAGCAGTACTTC. The genes are TRBV2 and TRBJ2-7, with 9 bases fitting TRBD2. CDR3 length: 13 residues. Germline assignment: CDR1 SNHLY and CDR2 FYNNEI. The V gene end was trimmed by 5 bases and the J gene end by 5 bases; junction bases not matched to a gene: 4.